This T cell receptor (beta chain) was documented in a study of cytomegalovirus exposure and HLA in healthy donors. The germline gives CDR1 SGHAT, CDR2 FQNNGV. This CDR3 comprises 19 residues. Trimming removed 1 base at V and 4 bases at J, with 22 bases between. PCR involved 60 Vbeta and 13 Jbeta primers. Generated by immunoSEQ multiplex PCR, the TCRdb table keeps only in-frame clones and is missing some. This sample has fewer than 200,000 clones, with 80% found just once. The chain combines TRBV11-2 with TRBJ1-4; D is possibly TRBD1 (5 bases). The sample consisted of PBMCs. This receptor was obtained from a woman aged 50 to 60 in good health and CMV-seronegative. The CDR3 region is CASSLGVPWGPTDNEKLFF. CDR3 DNA: TGTGCCAGCAGCTTAGGTGTCCCTTGGGGCCCCACCGATAATGAAAAACTGTTTTTT.